This note documents a single TCR beta chain sequence. The antigen is undetermined. The sample belongs to a study of OX40 agonist ivuxolimab in advanced cancers. Study summary: In three patients, partial responses were observed, one with hepatocellular carcinoma and two with cutaneous melanoma. Study results and limitations: Among T cells, CD8+ cells averaged more expanded clones than CD4+ cells.

The data were produced by immunoSEQ multiplex PCR, yet TCRdb's version contains in-frame clones alone and is incomplete. The table includes about 55,000 clones, 75% to 90% detected once. The CDR3 runs 11 residues. Germline V CDR1 and CDR2: MNHNY, SVGAGI (reference sequence). V lost 4 bases to trimming and J lost 2 bases, with 2 bases between them. Patients with a history of autoimmune disease or on systemic immunosuppression were excluded. The starting material was CD4+ or CD8+ T cells sorted from blood, obtained in a trial of the OX40 agonist ivuxolimab. This TCR derives from an adult with an advanced solid tumor such as melanoma, head and neck, liver or kidney cancer. This sequence joins TRBV6-6 and TRBJ2-5; D remains ambiguous. Written as DNA, the CDR3 is TGTGCCAGCAGTTCGCAAGAGACCCAGTACTTC. Its translation: CASSSQETQYF.